The clone carrying this TCR beta chain showed up just a few times. Isolation recovered at least 6.5 million PBMCs from every sample. The sample belongs to a study of blood T cells in healthy people across ages. Through a sample-barcoded 5' primer and a J-beta primer mix, a second PCR was run for about 6 to 11 cycles. TCRdb re-analysed the 5' RACE reads in MiXCR, keeping a single row per CDR3 protein. The sample contains around 520,000 distinct CDR3 sequences, about a quarter of which appear only once. The CDR3 consists of 15 residues. Germline V lookup: CDR1 MNHNS, CDR2 SASEGT. The V segment lost 6 bases and the J segment 7 bases; nucleotides outside the gene matches: 14. These same records also appear under a second study, on T cells of mothers and their children.

The chain uses TRBV6-1 and TRBJ1-2, with 7 nucleotides matching TRBD1. What was sequenced was blood. The clonotype was recovered from a boy between 2 and 10 years old in good health. CDR3 sequence reads: CASSSEGARSSGYTF. CDR3 coding DNA: TGTGCCAGCAGCTCGGAGGGGGCGCGGAGTAGTGGCTACACCTTC.